Presented here are 12 T cell receptor beta chains from one specimen sequenced in a study. TCRdb itself ran the 5' RACE reads through MiXCR, one entry per CDR3 protein. This sample has some 44,000 distinct CDR3 sequences, with roughly 31% found just once. Material: tumor-infiltrating memory CD4+ T cells sorted from the breast tumor. Subset here: memory CD4+ T cells, CD4+CD45RO+CD25-. The receptor set was obtained from a female donor with breast cancer.

The table lists this clonotype with many counts. This chain links TRBV3-1 with TRBJ2-1, with D possibly TRBD2 on 6 matching bases. The CDR3 runs to 13 residues. Trimming took off 4 bases at V and 4 bases at J, with 8 bases between the two ends. The germline gives CDR1 LGHDT, CDR2 YNNKEL (reference sequence). CDR3 residues: CASSLRGYNEQFF. The CDR3 coding sequence is TGTGCCAGCAGCCTCCGGGGGTACAATGAGCAGTTCTTC.

The chain carries TRBV15 and TRBJ2-2; no clear D. The CDR3 has 14 residues. The V and J ends lost 1 base and 8 bases respectively, with 11 bases between them. Per germline, CDR1 LNHNV and CDR2 YYDKDF (reference sequence). Here the CDR3 reads CATSRVGWSGELFF. CDR3 in DNA: TGTGCCACCAGCAGAGTTGGGTGGTCGGGGGAGCTGTTTTTT.

The J gene is TRBJ2-5, the V gene TRBV5-1; 7 bases map to TRBD1. The CDR3 runs 14 residues. Losses at the gene ends were 2 bases for V and 1 base for J; bases not matched to a gene: 2. In germline, CDR1 is SGHRS, CDR2 YFSETQ. DNA for the CDR3: TGCGCCAGCAGCTTTGGGGACAGCCAAGAGACCCAGTACTTC. It specifies CASSFGDSQETQYF.

This chain joins TRBV9 and TRBJ2-2, with TRBD1 identical over 7 bases. The CDR3 runs 14 residues. Germline V CDR1 and CDR2: SGDLS, YYNGEE. Trimming removed 4 bases from V and 12 bases from J; junction bases left unmatched: 12. This chain's CDR3 is CASSRSGTEIQLFF. The CDR3 DNA follows: TGTGCCAGCAGCAGATCCGGGACAGAGATTCAGCTGTTTTTT.

This clonotype was recorded many times. The chain uses TRBV5-6 and TRBJ1-5; 7 bases are a match to TRBD1. The germline V gene encodes CDR1 SGHDT and CDR2 YYEEEE. Trimming removed 2 bases from V and 4 bases from J; junction bases left unmatched: 3. The CDR3 has 14 amino acids. CDR3 in amino acids: CASSFYRGNQPQHF. Written as DNA, the CDR3 is TGTGCCAGCAGCTTTTACAGGGGTAATCAGCCCCAGCATTTT.

With regard to this clonotype: Compared with germline, one end of the junction differs, possibly owing to a read error. The CDR3 reads CAGSSGGRGTYEQYF. The CDR3 DNA follows: TGTGCCGGCAGTTCGGGCGGCCGGGGAACTTACGAGCAGTACTTC. V is TRBV6-6 and J is TRBJ2-7; tentative D call: TRBD2 (5 bases). Per the germline V gene, CDR1 is MNHNY and CDR2 is SVGAGI (reference sequence). The CDR3 contains 15 residues.

The chain links TRBV7-8 to TRBJ2-7; D uncertain. CDR3 length: 11 amino acids. Germline CDR1 reads SGHVS; CDR2 reads FQNEAQ. Deletions cut 1 base from V and 3 bases from J, with 1 base between. CDR3 sequence reads: CASSLDYEQYF. For the CDR3, the DNA is TGTGCCAGCAGCTTAGACTACGAGCAGTACTTC.

The CDR3 protein is CASSARGQDSPLHF. CDR3 nucleotides: TGTGCCAGCAGTGCCAGGGGGCAAGATTCACCCCTCCACTTT. J is TRBJ1-6 and V is TRBV6-1; 8 bases match TRBD1. CDR1 is MNHNS, CDR2 SASEGT, per germline. The junction had 4 bases not matched to a gene; V was cut back by 4 bases and J by 8 bases. This CDR3 region has 14 residues.

Only a few counts were recorded for this clonotype. The CDR3 loop reads CASSNSGLGTDTQYF. DNA for the CDR3: TGTGCCAGCAGTAATTCAGGGTTAGGCACAGATACGCAGTATTTT. This rearrangement joins TRBV6-5 to TRBJ2-3, with a possible D match to TRBD1 (5 bases). The V end was cut by 5 bases, the J end by 1 base, with 13 bases between. Germline V gives CDR1 MNHEY, CDR2 SVGAGI. The CDR3 contains 15 residues.

The chain has TRBV14 and TRBJ1-2; possible D gene TRBD1, 6 bases. This CDR3 contains 17 residues. Germline V CDR1 and CDR2: SGHDN, FVKESK. Trimming stripped 1 base from V and 8 bases from J, with 23 bases between. The CDR3 DNA reads TGTGCCAGCAGCCAAGGGAGGAAAACAGGGACGATTGAGGGCTACACCTTC. Translated, it gives CASSQGRKTGTIEGYTF.

About this clonotype itself: The CDR3 ends on some other residue instead of the conserved phenylalanine or tryptophan, so this is likely a read error. This chain connects TRBV5-1 to TRBJ1-2; D might be TRBD1 (5 bases). Trimming cost V 1 base and J 3 bases, with 7 bases left between them. Germline lookup yields CDR1 SGHRS and CDR2 YFSETQ. The CDR3 is made up of 13 amino acids. CDR3 DNA: TGCGCCAGCAGCTTGCAGGGCGACTATGGCTACACCTCC. It is translated as CASSLQGDYGYTS.

The chain combines TRBV11-2 with TRBJ1-2, with unresolved D. Trimming took off 7 bases at V and 6 bases at J, with 15 bases between the two ends. CDR3 length: 13 residues. The germline V gene encodes CDR1 SGHAT and CDR2 FQNNGV. The CDR3 sequence: CASTLLWEDGYTF. The CDR3 DNA reads as TGTGCCAGCACTCTGTTGTGGGAAGATGGCTACACCTTC.